This T cell receptor beta chain was recovered during a study of blood T cell repertoires in COVID-19. The overall study: Both acute and convalescent COVID-19 samples were obtained from the United States, Italy and Spain. The cDNA or gDNA used as material had been derived from T cells, B-cell-depleted T cells, or PBMCs.

Authors' analysis steps: Estimated nucleated cell counts came from reference gene primer amplification. Sequencing was performed with immunoSEQ multiplex PCR; in TCRdb, only in-frame clones are kept and a portion is missing. V and J calls and clone size are as listed in that table; D and trimming were resolved from the DNA. The sample includes about 140,000 clones, 89% of them seen just once. The ends lost 1 base at V and 6 bases at J; junction bases unmatched: 5. Germline V gives CDR1 SGHKS, CDR2 YYEKEE (reference sequence). The CDR3 totals 15 residues. The rearrangement uses TRBV5-5 and TRBJ2-2, with 8 bases lining up with TRBD2. Input material: peripheral blood. This receptor was obtained from a human donor in a cohort sampled during active COVID-19. The CDR3 spells CASSLISGESGELFF. CDR3 bases: TGTGCCAGCAGCTTGATTAGCGGGGAGTCCGGGGAGCTGTTTTTT.